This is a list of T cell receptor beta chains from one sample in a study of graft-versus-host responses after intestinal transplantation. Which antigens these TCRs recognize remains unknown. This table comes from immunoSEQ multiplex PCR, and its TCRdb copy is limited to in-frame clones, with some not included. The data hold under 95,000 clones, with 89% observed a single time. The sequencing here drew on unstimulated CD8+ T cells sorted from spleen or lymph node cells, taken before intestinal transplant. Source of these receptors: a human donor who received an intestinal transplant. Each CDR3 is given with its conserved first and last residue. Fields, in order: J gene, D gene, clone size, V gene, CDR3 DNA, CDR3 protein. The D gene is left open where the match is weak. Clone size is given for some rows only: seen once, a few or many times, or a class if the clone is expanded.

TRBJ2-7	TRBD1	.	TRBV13	TGTGCCAGCAGCTCCCGGACAGGCGAGCAGTACTTC	CASSSRTGEQYF
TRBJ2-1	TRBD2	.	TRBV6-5	TGTGCCAGCAGTTCCCAGCGGGAGGAGGTCAATGAGCAGTTCTTC	CASSSQREEVNEQFF
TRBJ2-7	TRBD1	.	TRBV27	TGTGCCAGCAGTCTCAGGGGGCTTACTACCTACGAGCAGTACTTC	CASSLRGLTTYEQYF
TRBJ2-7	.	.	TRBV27	TGTGCCAGCAGTTTATACAGGGGGGGCTCCTACGAGCAGTACTTC	CASSLYRGGSYEQYF
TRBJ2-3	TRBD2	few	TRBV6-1	TGTGCCAGCAGTGGACTAGCGGGGAGTAAGATGACGCAGTATTTT	CASSGLAGSKMTQYF
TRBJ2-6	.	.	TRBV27	TGTGCCAGCAGCTCCTACTCTGGGGCCAACGTCCTGACTTTC	CASSSYSGANVLTF
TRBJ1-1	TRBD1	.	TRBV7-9	TGTGCCAGCAGCCCCGGGACAGGGGAGTACACTGAAGCTTTCTTT	CASSPGTGEYTEAFF
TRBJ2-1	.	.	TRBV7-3	TGTGCCAGCAGCTTAAAGGGCCGGGGTAGCGGAATCGTCAATGAGCAGTTCTTC	CASSLKGRGSGIVNEQFF
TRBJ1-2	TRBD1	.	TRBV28	TGTGCCAGCAGTGCTATTATTTCCGGACAGGGAGGTCATGGCTACACCTTC	CASSAIISGQGGHGYTF
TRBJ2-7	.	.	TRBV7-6	TGTGCCAGCAGCTTCGGGACTCCAGGCTACGAGCAGTACTTC	CASSFGTPGYEQYF
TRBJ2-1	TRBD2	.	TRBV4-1	TGCGCCAGCAGCCCGGGACTATACAATGAGCAGTTCTTC	CASSPGLYNEQFF
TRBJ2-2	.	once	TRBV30	TGTGCCTGGGGGGGACACTTAAACACCGGGGAGCTGTTTTTT	CAWGGHLNTGELFF
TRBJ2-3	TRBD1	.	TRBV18	TGTGCCAGCTCAACTGTGACAGGGGCCGATACAGATACGCAGTATTTT	CASSTVTGADTDTQYF
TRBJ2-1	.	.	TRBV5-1	TGCGCCAGCAGCGGGGGACTTCCTGGGGAGCAGTTCTTC	CASSGGLPGEQFF
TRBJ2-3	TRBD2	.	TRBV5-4	TGTGCCAGCAGCTTGAGGAGACTAGCGGGAGTTTTCGATACGCAGTATTTT	CASSLRRLAGVFDTQYF